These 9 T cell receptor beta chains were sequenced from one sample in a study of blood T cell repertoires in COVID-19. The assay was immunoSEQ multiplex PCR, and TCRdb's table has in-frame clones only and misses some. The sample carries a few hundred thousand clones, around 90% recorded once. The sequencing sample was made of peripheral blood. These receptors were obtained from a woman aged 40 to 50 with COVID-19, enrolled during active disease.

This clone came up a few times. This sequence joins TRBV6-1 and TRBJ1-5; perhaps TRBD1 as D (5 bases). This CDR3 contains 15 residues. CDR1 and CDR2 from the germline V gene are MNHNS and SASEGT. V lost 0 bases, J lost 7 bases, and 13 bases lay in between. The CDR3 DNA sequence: TGTGCCAGCAGTGAAGCGGGGCAGGGATCCCAGCCCCAGCATTTT. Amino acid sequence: CASSEAGQGSQPQHF.

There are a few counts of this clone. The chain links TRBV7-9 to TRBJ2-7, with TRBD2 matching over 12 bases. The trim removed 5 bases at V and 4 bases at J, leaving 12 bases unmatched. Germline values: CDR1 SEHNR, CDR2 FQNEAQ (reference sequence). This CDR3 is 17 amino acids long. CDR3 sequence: CASSPTWASGREYEQYF. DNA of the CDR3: TGTGCCAGCAGCCCGACTTGGGCTAGCGGGAGGGAATACGAGCAGTACTTC.

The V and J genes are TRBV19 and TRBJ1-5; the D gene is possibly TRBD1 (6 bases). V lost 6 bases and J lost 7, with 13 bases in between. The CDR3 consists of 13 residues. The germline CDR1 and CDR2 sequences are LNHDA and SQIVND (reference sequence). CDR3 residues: CASRQGGRQPQHF. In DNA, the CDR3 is TGTGCCAGTAGACAGGGTGGGCGACAGCCCCAGCATTTT. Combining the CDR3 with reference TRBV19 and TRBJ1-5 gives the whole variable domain DGGITQSPKYLFRKEGQNVTLSCEQNLNHDAMYWYRQDPGQGLRLIYYSQIVNDFQKGDIAEGYSVSREKKESFPLTVTSAQKNPTAFYLCASRQGGRQPQHFGDGTRLSIL.

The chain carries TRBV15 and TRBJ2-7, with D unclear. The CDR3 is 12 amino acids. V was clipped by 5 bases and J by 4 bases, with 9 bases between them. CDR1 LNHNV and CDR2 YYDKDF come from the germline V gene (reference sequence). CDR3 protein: CATSRSRYEQYF. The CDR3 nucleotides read TGTGCCACCAGCCGGTCCCGGTACGAGCAGTACTTC.

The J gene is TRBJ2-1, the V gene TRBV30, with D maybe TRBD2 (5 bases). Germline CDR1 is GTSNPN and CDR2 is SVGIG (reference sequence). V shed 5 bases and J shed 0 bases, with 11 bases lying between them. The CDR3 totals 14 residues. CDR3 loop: CAWDIGSSYNEQFF. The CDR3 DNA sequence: TGTGCCTGGGACATAGGGAGCTCCTACAATGAGCAGTTCTTC.

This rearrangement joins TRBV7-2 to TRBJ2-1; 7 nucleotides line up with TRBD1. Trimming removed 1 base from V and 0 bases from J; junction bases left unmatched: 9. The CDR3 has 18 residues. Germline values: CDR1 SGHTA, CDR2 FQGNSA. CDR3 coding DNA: TGTGCCAGCAGCTTAGATCCGTGGACAGGCTACTCCTACAATGAGCAGTTCTTC. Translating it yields CASSLDPWTGYSYNEQFF.

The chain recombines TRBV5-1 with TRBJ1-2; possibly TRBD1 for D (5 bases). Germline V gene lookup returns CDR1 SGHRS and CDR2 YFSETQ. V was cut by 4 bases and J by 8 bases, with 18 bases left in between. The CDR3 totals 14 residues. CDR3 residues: CASSPDGGSGGYTF. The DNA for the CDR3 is TGCGCCAGCAGCCCGGATGGGGGGTCGGGCGGCTACACCTTC.

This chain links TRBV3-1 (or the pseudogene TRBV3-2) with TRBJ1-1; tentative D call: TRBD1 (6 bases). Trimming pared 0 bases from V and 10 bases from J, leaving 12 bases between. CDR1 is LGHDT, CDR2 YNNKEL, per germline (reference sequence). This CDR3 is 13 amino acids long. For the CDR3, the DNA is TGTGCCAGCAGCCAAGATTTTGGCAGGGGAGCTTTCTTT. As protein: CASSQDFGRGAFF.

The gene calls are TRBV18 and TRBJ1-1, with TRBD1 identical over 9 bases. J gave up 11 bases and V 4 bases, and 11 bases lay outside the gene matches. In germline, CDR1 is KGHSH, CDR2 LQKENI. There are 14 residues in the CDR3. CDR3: CASSQQGDRDRAFF. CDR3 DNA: TGTGCCAGCTCACAACAGGGGGACAGGGACCGGGCTTTCTTT.